These 13 T cell receptor beta chains came from one sample sequenced in a study of blood T cell repertoires in COVID-19. The assay was immunoSEQ multiplex PCR, and TCRdb's table has in-frame clones only and misses some. The data hold just over 350,000 clones, with approximately 86% observed a single time. The sequenced sample was peripheral blood. Every receptor here comes from a woman aged 55-70 years with COVID-19, enrolled during active disease.

V and J are TRBV5-6 and TRBJ2-7, with 7 bases aligning to TRBD1. The CDR3 has 16 residues. The germline CDR1 and CDR2 sequences are SGHDT and YYEEEE. V lost 3 bases, J lost 2 bases, and 11 bases stayed unmatched. The CDR3 DNA reads as TGTGCCAGCAGCTCAACGAGGGGGCCATGGACCTACGAGCAGTACTTC. Encoded protein: CASSSTRGPWTYEQYF.

The gene calls are TRBV4-1 and TRBJ2-1; no definite D call. The CDR3 has 16 residues. Germline V CDR1 and CDR2: MGHRA, YSYEKL. V was cut by 0 bases and J by 0 bases, with 9 bases left in between. The CDR3 nucleotides read TGCGCCAGCAGCCAAGAGAACAGCCTCTCCTACAATGAGCAGTTCTTC. This sequence encodes CASSQENSLSYNEQFF.

This sequence joins TRBV7-2 and TRBJ1-6; 8 bases agree with TRBD1. The germline CDR1 and CDR2 sequences are SGHTA and FQGNSA. This CDR3 has 14 residues. V was pared by 4 bases and J by 9 bases, with 5 bases of the junction left unmatched. This CDR3 reads CASSSQGGSSPLHF. In DNA, the CDR3 is TGTGCCAGCAGCTCACAGGGGGGTAGTTCACCCCTCCACTTT.

This chain links TRBV7-8 with TRBJ2-3; no clear D gene. This CDR3 has 15 residues. The V end was cut by 1 base, the J end by 2 bases, with 10 bases between. Germline V gene lookup returns CDR1 SGHVS and CDR2 FQNEAQ. In DNA, the CDR3 is TGTGCCAGCAGCTTAGATGAGGCGACCACAGATACGCAGTATTTT. Its translation is CASSLDEATTDTQYF.

This rearrangement joins TRBV5-4 to TRBJ1-1; D not certain. CDR3 size: 16 residues. The V gene's germline CDR1 is SGHNT and CDR2 YYREEE (reference sequence). With 1 base removed from V and 1 base from J, the gap between germline ends came to 14 bases. CDR3: CASSLMFRGKNTEAFF. The CDR3 DNA reads as TGTGCCAGCAGCTTGATGTTCCGAGGCAAGAACACTGAAGCTTTCTTT.

The J gene is TRBJ1-3, the V gene TRBV30; 9 nucleotides align to TRBD1. The V gene end was trimmed by 5 bases and the J gene end by 1 base; junction bases not matched to a gene: 6. There are 15 residues in the CDR3. CDR1 is GTSNPN, CDR2 SVGIG, per germline (reference sequence). The CDR3 DNA reads TGTGCCTGGGGGACAGGGAGCCTTTCTGGAAACACCATATATTTT. Translating gives CAWGTGSLSGNTIYF. Supplemented by reference TRBV30 and TRBJ1-3, the full variable domain reads SQTIHQWPATLVQPVGSPLSLECTVEGTSNPNLYWYRQAAGRGLQLLFYSVGIGQISSEVPQNLSASRPQDRQFILSSKKLLLSDSGFYLCAWGTGSLSGNTIYFGEGSWLTVV.

The genes are TRBV10-3 and TRBJ1-2, with 7 nucleotides matching TRBD1. The CDR3 totals 14 residues. The V segment lost 10 bases and the J segment 2 bases; nucleotides outside the gene matches: 10. Germline V CDR1 and CDR2: ENHRY, SYGVKD. CDR3 residues: CATEGAGRNYGYTF. In DNA, the CDR3 is TGTGCCACGGAGGGGGCAGGGAGGAACTATGGCTACACCTTC.

V gene TRBV15 combines with J gene TRBJ2-3; 7 bases map to TRBD2. CDR1 is LNHNV, CDR2 YYDKDF, per germline (reference sequence). The CDR3 consists of 16 residues. After removal of 1 base from V and 2 bases from J, the junction contained 6 bases not matched to a gene. The DNA of the CDR3 is TGTGCCACCAGCAGAGGCCCCGCGGGGGACACAGATACGCAGTATTTT. Translating it yields CATSRGPAGDTDTQYF.

J is TRBJ2-5 and V is TRBV7-2; 11 positions match TRBD1. Germline V gives CDR1 SGHTA, CDR2 FQGNSA. With 4 bases clipped from V and 4 bases from J, the junction kept 2 bases outside the gene matches. The CDR3 consists of 14 residues. As DNA, the CDR3 is TGTGCCAGCAGCTCGGACAGGGGGCGAGAGACCCAGTACTTC. Its protein product is CASSSDRGRETQYF.

J is TRBJ1-1 and V is TRBV19; D is perhaps TRBD1 (5 bases). From germline, CDR1 is LNHDA and CDR2 SQIVND (reference sequence). V was pared by 8 bases and J by 4 bases, with 17 bases between. The CDR3 consists of 14 residues. The CDR3 nucleotides read TGTGCCAGTGGACAAGGGTCTTCTGGCACTGAAGCTTTCTTT. Translating gives CASGQGSSGTEAFF.

The chain uses TRBV2 and TRBJ2-5, with 8 bases lining up with TRBD2. This CDR3 contains 15 residues. V was pared by 5 bases and J by 5 bases, with 10 bases of the junction left unmatched. CDR1 is SNHLY, CDR2 FYNNEI, per germline. In nucleotides, the CDR3 is TGTGCCAGCAGTCGAGATGCGGGGGGACGGGAGACCCAGTACTTC. Translated, it gives CASSRDAGGRETQYF. The whole variable domain, remainder taken from reference TRBV2 and TRBJ2-5, is EPEVTQTPSHQVTQMGQEVILRCVPISNHLYFYWYRQILGQKVEFLVSFYNNEISEKSEIFDDQFSVERPDGSNFTLKIRSTKLEDSAMYFCASSRDAGGRETQYFGPGTRLLVL.

The CDR3 here is CASRMDTYTGELFF. In DNA, the CDR3 is TGTGCCAGCAGAATGGACACCTACACCGGGGAGCTGTTTTTT. The genes are TRBV6-4 and TRBJ2-2, with TRBD1 as a possible D gene (5 bases). Germline V gives CDR1 MRHNA, CDR2 SNTAGT. This CDR3 contains 14 residues. The V end lost 6 bases, the J end lost 3 bases, and 11 bases lay between the germline ends.

As regards this clone: This sample includes further DNA sequences coding for the same CDR3. The chain is built from TRBV9 and TRBJ2-5; D remains ambiguous. Trimming took off 0 bases at V and 2 bases at J, with 8 bases between the two ends. The CDR3 has 14 amino acids. Germline V gene lookup returns CDR1 SGDLS and CDR2 YYNGEE. The CDR3 DNA reads TGTGCCAGCAGCGTAGGATCCAGGCAAGAGACCCAGTACTTC. This translates into CASSVGSRQETQYF. The variable domain in full, with the rest retrieved from reference TRBV9 and TRBJ2-5, is DSGVTQTPKHLITATGQRVTLRCSPRSGDLSVYWYQQSLDQGLQFLIQYYNGEERAKGNILERFSAQQFPDLHSELNLSSLELGDSALYFCASSVGSRQETQYFGPGTRLLVL.